The TCR beta chain under discussion was sequenced for a study of response to subunit inactivated influenza vaccine. The V end lost 6 bases, the J end lost 2 bases, and 7 bases lay between the germline ends. This CDR3 region has 12 residues. Whole-study results and caveats: After each seasonal influenza vaccination, few new T cells are recruited, the authors suggested.

TCRdb ran MiXCR on the RT-PCR reads and lists one entry per CDR3 protein. The data contain about 570,000 distinct CDR3 sequences, around 10% of them singletons. This clonotype was detected many times. The target antigen is unknown. These data also formed part of another study, on T cells expressing NK-cell markers. Per that study: Synthesis of TCR beta cDNA relied on 5'RACE template switching carrying UMIs.

The sequencing here drew on PBMCs from blood, taken on the day of vaccination. The receptor was derived from a man aged 50 to 59 who received an inactivated influenza vaccine. The chain has TRBV12-3 or TRBV12-4 and TRBJ1-2, with a possible D match to TRBD1 (5 bases). The CDR3 nucleotides are TGTGCCAGCAGAGGGGCCAACTATGGCTACACCTTC. It yields the protein CASRGANYGYTF.